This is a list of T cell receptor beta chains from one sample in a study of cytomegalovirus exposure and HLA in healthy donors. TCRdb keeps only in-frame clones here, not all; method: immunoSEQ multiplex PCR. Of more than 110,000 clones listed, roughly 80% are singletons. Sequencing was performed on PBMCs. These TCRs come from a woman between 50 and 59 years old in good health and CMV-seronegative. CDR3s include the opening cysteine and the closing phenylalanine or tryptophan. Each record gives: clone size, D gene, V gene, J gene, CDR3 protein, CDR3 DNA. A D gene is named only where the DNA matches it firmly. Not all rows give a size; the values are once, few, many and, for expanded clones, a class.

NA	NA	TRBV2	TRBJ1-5	CASSEASVQPQHF	TGTGCCAGCAGTGAAGCTTCAGTTCAGCCCCAGCATTTT
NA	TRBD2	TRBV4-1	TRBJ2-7	CASSWTSDFSRYEQYF	TGCGCCAGCAGTTGGACTAGCGACTTTTCCCGCTACGAGCAGTACTTC
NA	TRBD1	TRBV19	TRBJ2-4	CASSTDREGFQYF	TGTGCCAGTAGTACGGACAGGGAAGGGTTTCAGTACTTC
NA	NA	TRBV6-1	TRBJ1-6	CASSEAHRGTQTLGTSSPLHF	TGTGCCAGCAGTGAAGCCCACCGGGGCACACAAACTTTGGGGACTTCTTCACCCCTCCACTTT
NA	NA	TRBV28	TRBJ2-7	CASSLWATLQQYF	TGTGCCAGCAGTTTATGGGCGACACTCCAGCAGTACTTC
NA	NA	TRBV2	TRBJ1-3	CASTIQGSRDTIYF	TGTGCCAGCACCATACAGGGTTCTCGGGACACCATATATTTT
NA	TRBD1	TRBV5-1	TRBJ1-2	CASSTGRQGEVYGYTF	TGCGCCAGCAGCACAGGTCGACAGGGGGAGGTCTATGGCTACACCTTC
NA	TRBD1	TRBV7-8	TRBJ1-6	CASSANPGQRANNSPLHF	TGTGCCAGCAGCGCCAACCCGGGACAGCGAGCTAATAATTCACCCCTCCACTTT
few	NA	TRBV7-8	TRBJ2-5	CASSEWGEQETQYF	TGTGCCAGCAGCGAGTGGGGGGAGCAAGAGACCCAGTACTTC
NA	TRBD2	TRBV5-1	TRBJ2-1	CASSQLSQRGGYNEQFF	TGCGCCAGCAGCCAGTTATCCCAACGGGGGGGATACAATGAGCAGTTCTTC
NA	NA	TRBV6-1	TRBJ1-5	CASIRGGGGNQPQHF	TGTGCCAGCATCAGAGGTGGGGGCGGCAATCAGCCCCAGCATTTT
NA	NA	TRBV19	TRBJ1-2	CASRNSKLYGYTF	TGTGCCAGTAGAAACAGTAAACTCTATGGCTACACCTTC
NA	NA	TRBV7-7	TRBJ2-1	CASSLTDGGTYFF	TGTGCTAGCAGCTTAACCGACGGAGGGACCTATTTCTTC
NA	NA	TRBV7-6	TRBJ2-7	CASSLAGQGLSYEQYF	TGTGCCAGCAGCTTAGCGGGGCAGGGCCTCTCCTACGAGCAGTACTTC
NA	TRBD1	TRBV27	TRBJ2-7	CASSLLYPGGASYEQYF	TGTGCCAGCAGTTTATTATACCCAGGGGGCGCTTCCTACGAGCAGTACTTC
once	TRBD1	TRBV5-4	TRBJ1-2	CASSLDGTGVNYGYTF	TGTGCCAGCAGCTTGGATGGGACAGGGGTTAACTATGGCTACACCTTC
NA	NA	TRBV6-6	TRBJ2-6	CASTYSGANVLTF	TGTGCCAGCACCTACTCTGGGGCCAACGTCCTGACTTTC
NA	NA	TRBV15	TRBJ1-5	CATSRDLQPQHF	TGTGCCACCAGCAGAGATCTCCAGCCCCAGCATTTT
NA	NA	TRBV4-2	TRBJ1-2	CASSQEPRTPINYGYTF	TGTGCCAGCAGCCAAGAGCCTAGGACTCCGATTAACTATGGCTACACCTTC
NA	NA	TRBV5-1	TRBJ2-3	CASSLVTASTDTQYF	TGCGCCAGCAGCTTGGTCACAGCTAGCACAGATACGCAGTATTTT
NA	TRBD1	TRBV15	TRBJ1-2	CATSEGRGRVFYGYTF	TGTGCCACCAGTGAGGGCAGGGGGCGCGTTTTCTATGGCTACACCTTC
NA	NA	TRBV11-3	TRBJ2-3	CASSLGAGLTTDTQYF	TGTGCCAGCAGCTTAGGGGCCGGCTTGACCACAGATACGCAGTATTTT
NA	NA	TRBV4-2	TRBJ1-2	CASSQPRTPHDYTF	TGTGCCAGCAGCCAGCCTAGGACTCCGCACGACTACACCTTC
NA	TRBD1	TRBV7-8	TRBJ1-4	CASSSDRALTEKLFF	TGTGCCAGCAGCTCGGACAGGGCGCTTACGGAAAAACTGTTTTTT
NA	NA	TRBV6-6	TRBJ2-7	CASSPAERQAFYEQYF	TGTGCCAGCAGTCCAGCCGAGAGACAGGCTTTCTACGAGCAGTACTTC
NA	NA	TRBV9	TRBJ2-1	CASSVRQGPYNEQFF	TGTGCCAGCAGCGTACGGCAGGGCCCCTACAATGAGCAGTTCTTC
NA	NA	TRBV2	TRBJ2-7	CASSSDSYEQYF	TGTGCCAGCAGTTCGGACAGCTACGAGCAGTACTTC
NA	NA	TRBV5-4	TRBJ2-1	CASSPKGGFTYNEQFF	TGTGCCAGCAGCCCAAAGGGGGGGTTTACCTACAATGAGCAGTTCTTC
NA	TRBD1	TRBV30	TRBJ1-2	CAWREGTGGLWGYTF	TGTGCCTGGAGAGAGGGGACAGGGGGTTTATGGGGCTACACCTTC
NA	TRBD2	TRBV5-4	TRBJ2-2	CASSPTTSPTGELFF	TGTGCCAGCAGCCCTACGACTAGCCCCACCGGGGAGCTGTTTTTT
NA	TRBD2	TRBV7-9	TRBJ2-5	CASSTGTTLRGEETQYF	TGTGCCAGCAGCACCGGGACTACCCTCCGTGGGGAAGAGACCCAGTACTTC
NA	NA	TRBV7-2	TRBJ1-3	CASSLVADPLFGNTIYF	TGTGCCAGCAGCTTAGTGGCAGATCCGCTCTTCGGAAACACCATATATTTT
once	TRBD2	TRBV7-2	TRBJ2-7	CASSTMRGGYYEQYF	TGTGCCAGCAGCACCATGCGGGGGGGTTACTACGAGCAGTACTTC
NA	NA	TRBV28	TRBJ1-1	CASSRGTEAFF	TGTGCCAGCAGCCGGGGGACTGAAGCTTTCTTT
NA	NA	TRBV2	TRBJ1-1	CASSERSGVSTEAFF	TGTGCCAGCAGTGAACGGTCCGGGGTATCGACTGAAGCTTTCTTT
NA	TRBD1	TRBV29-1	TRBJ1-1	CSVEDKTTGAFF	TGCAGCGTTGAAGATAAGACGACAGGGGCTTTCTTT
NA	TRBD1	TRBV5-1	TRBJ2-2	CASSPDRPNTGELFF	TGCGCCAGCAGCCCGGACAGGCCGAACACCGGGGAGCTGTTTTTT
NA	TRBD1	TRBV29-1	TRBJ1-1	CSVRTGGMNTEAFF	TGCAGCGTAAGGACAGGGGGCATGAACACTGAAGCTTTCTTT
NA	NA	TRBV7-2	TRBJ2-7	CASSLATEGEQYF	TGTGCCAGCAGCTTAGCGACGGAGGGCGAGCAGTACTTC
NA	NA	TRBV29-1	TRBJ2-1	CSATLSGGQGNEQFF	TGCAGCGCTACCTTAAGCGGGGGACAGGGCAATGAGCAGTTCTTC